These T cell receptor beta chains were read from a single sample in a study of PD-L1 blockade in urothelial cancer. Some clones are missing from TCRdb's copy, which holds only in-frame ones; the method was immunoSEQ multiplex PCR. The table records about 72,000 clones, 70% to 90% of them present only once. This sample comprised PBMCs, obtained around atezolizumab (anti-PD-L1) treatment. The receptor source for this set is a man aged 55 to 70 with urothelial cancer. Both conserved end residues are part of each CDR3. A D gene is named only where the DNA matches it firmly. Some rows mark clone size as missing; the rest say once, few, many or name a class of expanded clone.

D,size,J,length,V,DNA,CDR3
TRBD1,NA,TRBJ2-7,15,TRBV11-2,TGTGCCAGCAGCTTAGGAAGGACAGGGGGACACGAGCAGTACTTC,CASSLGRTGGHEQYF
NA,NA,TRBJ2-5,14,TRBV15,TGTGCCACCAGCAGAGTTCGGGGACAAGAGACCCAGTACTTC,CATSRVRGQETQYF
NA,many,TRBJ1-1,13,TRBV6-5,TGTGCCAGCAGGGAGTTCATGAACACTGAAGCTTTCTTT,CASREFMNTEAFF
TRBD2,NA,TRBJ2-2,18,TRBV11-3,TGTGCCAGCAGCTTAGATCCGGGAGGGGGTTTCGGGACCGGGGAGCTGTTTTTT,CASSLDPGGGFGTGELFF
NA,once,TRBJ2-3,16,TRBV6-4,TGTGCCAGCAGTGACTCAAGTGCGATGGGCACAGATACGCAGTATTTT,CASSDSSAMGTDTQYF
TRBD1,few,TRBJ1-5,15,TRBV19,TGTGCCAGTAGTATGGGGGGACAGATGAATCAGCCCCAGCATTTT,CASSMGGQMNQPQHF
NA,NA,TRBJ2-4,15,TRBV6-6,TGTGCCAGCCGCTCGGGGGGCTCGGGCAAAAACATTCAGTACTTC,CASRSGGSGKNIQYF
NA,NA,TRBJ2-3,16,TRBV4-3,TGCGCCAGCAGCCAAGATAGAGTTGCTAGCACAGATACGCAGTATTTT,CASSQDRVASTDTQYF
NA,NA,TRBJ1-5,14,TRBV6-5,TGTGCCAGCAGTTTGGGGGGTGGAAATCAGCCCCAGCATTTT,CASSLGGGNQPQHF
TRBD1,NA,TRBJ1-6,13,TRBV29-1,TGCAGCGCCCGGGACAGGGGAGATTCACCCCTCCACTTT,CSARDRGDSPLHF
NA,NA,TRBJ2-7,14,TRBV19,TGTGCCAGTAGTATATCGGGGAGGACCTACGAGCAGTACTTC,CASSISGRTYEQYF
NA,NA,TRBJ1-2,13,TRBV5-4,TGTGCCAGCAGGCCGGGAGTTAACTATGGCTACACCTTC,CASRPGVNYGYTF
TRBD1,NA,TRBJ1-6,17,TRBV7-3,TGTGCCAGCAGCCCAAATGGTGGGACAGGGGGCGATTCACCCCTCCACTTT,CASSPNGGTGGDSPLHF
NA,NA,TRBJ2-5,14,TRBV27,TGTGCCAGCAGTTCATTTGGCCCCCAAGAGACCCAGTACTTC,CASSSFGPQETQYF
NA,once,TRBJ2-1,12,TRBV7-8,TGTGCCAGCAGCTTATGGAGCAATGAGCAGTTCTTC,CASSLWSNEQFF
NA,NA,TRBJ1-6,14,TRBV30,TGTGCCTGGAGAGCGCGCGAACAGGCTTCACCCCTCCACTTT,CAWRAREQASPLHF
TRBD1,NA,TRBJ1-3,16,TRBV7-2,TGTGCCAGCAGCTTAGGGACAGGGGCATTCGGAAACACCATATATTTT,CASSLGTGAFGNTIYF
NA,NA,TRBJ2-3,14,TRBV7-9,TGTGCCAGCAGCCAAAGACAGGTTGGAGATACGCAGTATTTT,CASSQRQVGDTQYF